The 4 T cell receptor beta chains listed next were all sequenced from one sample in a study of molecular identifiers for immune sequencing clone quantification. Each CDR3 protein gets one entry after TCRdb re-called the PCR reads with MiXCR. Among some 97,000 distinct CDR3 sequences listed, 20% to 25% were seen once. Material for sequencing was naive CD8+ T cells from blood, with Jurkat cell RNA spiked in. As for subset: FACS-sorted CD8+CD4-CCR7+CD45RA+ naive T cells. These receptors were obtained from a human donor in good health. Some libraries in this study had Jurkat cell RNA spiked in.

This clonotype was observed at least ten times. The rearrangement joins TRBV5-1 to TRBJ2-7, with 11 positions matching TRBD1. Germline V CDR1 and CDR2: SGHRS, YFSETQ. The junction had 4 bases not matched to a gene; V was cut back by 3 bases and J by 5 bases. The CDR3 is 14 amino acids. This CDR3 reads CASSWTGGSNEQYF. For the CDR3, the DNA is TGCGCCAGCAGCTGGACAGGGGGCTCTAACGAGCAGTACTTC.

This chain uses TRBV19 with TRBJ1-4, with TRBD1 as a possible D gene (5 bases). This CDR3 is built from 14 residues. The ends were cut back, 8 bases at V and 5 bases at J, with 15 bases in the middle. In germline, CDR1 is LNHDA, CDR2 SQIVND (reference sequence). The CDR3 sequence: CASRDPGINEKLFF. The DNA for the CDR3 is TGTGCCAGTCGGGATCCAGGGATAAATGAAAAACTGTTTTTT. The full variable domain, with the rest looked up from reference TRBV19 and TRBJ1-4, is DGGITQSPKYLFRKEGQNVTLSCEQNLNHDAMYWYRQDPGQGLRLIYYSQIVNDFQKGDIAEGYSVSREKKESFPLTVTSAQKNPTAFYLCASRDPGINEKLFFGSGTQLSVL.

Comments on this clonotype: The junction does not match germline at one end; this may be a read error. The chain has TRBV7-9 and TRBJ2-7; D is perhaps TRBD2 (5 bases). Germline V gene sequence: CDR1 SEHNR, CDR2 FQNEAQ (reference sequence). The CDR3 loop spans 13 amino acids. The CDR3, as DNA: TGTGCCAGCAGCCATAGCCGGGGTAAGGAGCGGTACTTC. Its translation is CASSHSRGKERYF.

V usage is TRBV7-2 and J usage is TRBJ2-7; no clear D. Germline CDR1 reads SGHTA; CDR2 reads FQGNSA. The CDR3 extends over 14 amino acids. The germline V and J ends were trimmed by 5 bases and 3 bases, with 14 bases remaining between them. The CDR3 DNA reads TGTGCCAGCAGCCGATTTGTGGGTGGCTACGAGCAGTACTTC. Translated, it gives CASSRFVGGYEQYF.